The clone carrying this T cell receptor beta chain was recorded at least ten times. Antigen: not known. The CDR3 totals 12 residues. Deletions cut 4 bases from V and 12 bases from J, with 15 bases between. The sample is drawn from a study of neurological immune-mediated disorders. Study results and caveats: The expanded clones of different subjects shared no CDR3 amino acid sequences (suggesting private repertoires in all groups). Phylogenetic grouping assigned the repertoires of 18 of 34 multiple sclerosis patients to a single cluster of related CDR3 sequences. This cluster may be a repertoire-level signature.

Synthesis of cDNA was performed by 5'RACE using 10-nucleotide random UMIs. TCRdb processed the 5' RACE reads anew with MiXCR; each CDR3 protein has one entry. This sample has tens of thousands of distinct CDR3 sequences; 3.6% occur once, and the top ten carry 1.5% to 2%. Source material: PBMCs. The receptor was isolated from a man in his thirties or forties with multiple sclerosis. This rearrangement joins TRBV12-3 or TRBV12-4 to TRBJ2-5; D gene uncertain. CDR3 protein: CASSSPPRDKYF. DNA for the CDR3: TGTGCCAGCAGTTCCCCACCGAGAGATAAGTACTTC.